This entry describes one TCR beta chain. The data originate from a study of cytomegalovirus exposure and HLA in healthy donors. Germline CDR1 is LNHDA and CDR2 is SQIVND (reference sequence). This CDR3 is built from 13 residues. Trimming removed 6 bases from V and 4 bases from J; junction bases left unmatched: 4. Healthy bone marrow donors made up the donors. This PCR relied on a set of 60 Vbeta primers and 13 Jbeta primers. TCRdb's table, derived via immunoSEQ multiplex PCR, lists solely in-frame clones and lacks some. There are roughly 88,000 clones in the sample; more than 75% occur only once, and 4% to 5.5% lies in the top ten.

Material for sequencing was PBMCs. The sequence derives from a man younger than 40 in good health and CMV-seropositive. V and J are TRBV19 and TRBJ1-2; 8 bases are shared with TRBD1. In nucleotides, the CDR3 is TGTGCCAGTAGCCCGACAGGGGTCTATGGCTACACCTTC. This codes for CASSPTGVYGYTF.